The clone carrying this T cell receptor beta chain was counted a single time. The data derive from a study of technical replicates of blood from a handful of donors. Sequencing was performed with immunoSEQ multiplex PCR; in TCRdb, only in-frame clones are kept and a portion is missing. Here the sample spans about 100,000 clones, 94% being singletons. CDR1 MGHRA and CDR2 YSYEKL come from the germline V gene. The CDR3 consists of 15 residues. V was shortened by 4 bases and J by 1 base, with 12 bases between the two germline ends. The receptor was derived from a human donor in good health. The sequenced sample was T cells isolated from PBMCs. V and J are TRBV4-1 and TRBJ2-3; possible D gene TRBD2, 6 bases. CDR3 amino acids: CASSPTGGGTDTQYF. CDR3 DNA: TGCGCCAGCAGCCCGACTGGCGGGGGCACAGATACGCAGTATTTT.